What follows are 19 T cell receptor beta chains derived from one specimen sequenced in a study of blood T cell repertoires in COVID-19. The table came from immunoSEQ multiplex PCR; TCRdb's copy has only in-frame clones and leaves some out. Counted here are around 250,000 clones, 86% occurring once; the ten biggest clones make up 2% to 2.5%. Material for sequencing was peripheral blood. All receptors derive from a man aged 30 to 45 who had recovered from COVID-19.

This clone was recorded a few times. V and J are TRBV13 and TRBJ2-7; D may be TRBD1 (6 bases). The germline CDR1 and CDR2 sequences are PRHDT and FYEKMQ (reference sequence). CDR3 length: 12 residues. The germline V and J ends were trimmed by 3 bases and 7 bases, with 10 bases remaining between them. CDR3 protein: CASSLDRREQYF. In nucleotides, the CDR3 is TGTGCCAGCAGCTTGGACAGAAGGGAGCAGTACTTC.

V is TRBV4-1 and J is TRBJ2-7; unclear D gene. Germline assignment: CDR1 MGHRA and CDR2 YSYEKL. Trimming took 0 bases from V and 0 from J, leaving 15 bases between them. The CDR3 totals 17 residues. The DNA of the CDR3 is TGCGCCAGCAGCCAAGATCGAGGAGAGTTAAGCTCCTACGAGCAGTACTTC. Protein product: CASSQDRGELSSYEQYF.

The gene calls are TRBV5-6 and TRBJ1-5, with no clear D. The germline gives CDR1 SGHDT, CDR2 YYEEEE. This CDR3 has 13 amino acids. V was shortened by 4 bases and J by 5 bases, with 10 bases between the two germline ends. The CDR3 DNA is TGTGCCAGCAGCCCGAACTTAGATCAGCCCCAGCATTTT. Amino acids: CASSPNLDQPQHF.

Within the sample, this clone is medium-sized. The chain recombines TRBV11-2 with TRBJ1-4, with D tentatively TRBD1 (6 bases). V lost 5 bases and J 3 bases, leaving 10 bases between the germline ends. There are 14 residues in the CDR3. Germline CDR1 and CDR2: SGHAT and FQNNGV. The CDR3 DNA is TGTGCCAGCAGCCGACAGGCGTCTAATGAAAAACTGTTTTTT. It translates to CASSRQASNEKLFF.

The J gene is TRBJ2-1, the V gene TRBV12-5; 7 positions agree with TRBD1. The CDR3 runs to 15 residues. V gave up 6 bases and J gave up 0 bases; unmatched junction bases: 5. Per the germline V gene, CDR1 is LGHNT and CDR2 is FRNRAP. The CDR3 loop is CASGRQGSSYNEQFF. CDR3 DNA: TGTGCTAGTGGCCGACAGGGCAGCTCCTACAATGAGCAGTTCTTC.

The chain uses TRBV2 and TRBJ2-2, with D perhaps matching TRBD2 (5 bases). Trimming removed 6 bases from V and 3 bases from J, with 5 bases in between. The germline CDR1 and CDR2 sequences are SNHLY and FYNNEI. The CDR3 is 12 amino acids. For the CDR3, the DNA is TGTGCCAGCAGGAGGGACACCGGGGAGCTGTTTTTT. Protein: CASRRDTGELFF.

The rearrangement links TRBV7-6 to TRBJ1-1, with TRBD1 matching 7 bases. The CDR3 sequence is 12 residues long. With V trimmed by 5 bases and J by 8 bases, 5 bases remained unmatched. The V gene's germline CDR1 is SGHVS and CDR2 FNYEAQ. In nucleotides, the CDR3 is TGTGCCAGCAGCGATCGGACAGGAGAAGCTTTCTTT. It codes for CASSDRTGEAFF. Filled out from reference TRBV7-6 and TRBJ1-1, the complete variable domain reads GAGVSQSPRYKVTKRGQDVALRCDPISGHVSLYWYRQALGQGPEFLTYFNYEAQQDKSGLPNDRFSAERPEGSISTLTIQRTEQRDSAMYRCASSDRTGEAFFGQGTRLTVV.

The chain links TRBV7-9 to TRBJ2-1; the match to TRBD1 covers 9 bases. CDR3 length: 15 residues. Germline V gene sequence: CDR1 SEHNR, CDR2 FQNEAQ (reference sequence). V lost 1 base to trimming and J lost 9 bases; unmatched junction nucleotides: 7. The DNA for the CDR3 is TGTGCCAGCAGCTTAGGTAGACAGGGGGGAGGTGAGCAGTTCTTC. Residues: CASSLGRQGGGEQFF. The whole variable domain, filled in from reference TRBV7-9 and TRBJ2-1, reads DTGVSQNPRHKITKRGQNVTFRCDPISEHNRLYWYRQTLGQGPEFLTYFQNEAQLEKSRLLSDRFSAERPKGSFSTLEIQRTEQGDSAMYLCASSLGRQGGGEQFFGPGTRLTVL.

The CDR3 nucleotides read TGTGCCAGCTCACCTGGAGGGTCCCTCCAAGAGACCCAGTACTTC. Its protein product is CASSPGGSLQETQYF. The rearrangement uses TRBV18 and TRBJ2-5, with D perhaps matching TRBD2 (6 bases). This CDR3 region has 15 residues. Germline V CDR1 and CDR2: KGHSH, LQKENI. V lost 3 bases and J lost 1, with 12 bases in between.

This clone was counted a single time. This rearrangement joins TRBV19 to TRBJ1-1, with a possible D match to TRBD1 (5 bases). Germline CDR1 reads LNHDA; CDR2 reads SQIVND (reference sequence). V dropped 5 bases and J dropped 6 bases, with 16 bases sitting between them. The CDR3 is made up of 14 amino acids. Written as DNA, the CDR3 is TGTGCCAGTAGTCCGGGCAGGGATCTTTCTGAAGCTTTCTTT. Amino acids: CASSPGRDLSEAFF. Full variable domain (outside the CDR3, taken from reference TRBV19 and TRBJ1-1): DGGITQSPKYLFRKEGQNVTLSCEQNLNHDAMYWYRQDPGQGLRLIYYSQIVNDFQKGDIAEGYSVSREKKESFPLTVTSAQKNPTAFYLCASSPGRDLSEAFFGQGTRLTVV.

The rearrangement joins TRBV27 to TRBJ2-7; 8 bases are a match to TRBD1. CDR3 length: 18 residues. The trim removed 7 bases at V and 4 bases at J, leaving 21 bases unmatched. The germline gives CDR1 MNHEY, CDR2 SMNVEV (reference sequence). The CDR3 region is CASTQLGQGMAGIYEQYF. The CDR3 DNA is TGTGCCAGCACCCAACTAGGACAGGGCATGGCGGGGATATACGAGCAGTACTTC.

The rearrangement links TRBV19 to TRBJ1-1, with D perhaps TRBD1 (5 bases). The CDR3 loop spans 16 amino acids. V was cut by 1 base and J by 0 bases, with 12 bases left in between. Germline-derived CDR1 and CDR2 are LNHDA and SQIVND (reference sequence). CDR3: CASSIGPQGMNTEAFF. CDR3 in DNA: TGTGCCAGTAGTATAGGCCCTCAGGGTATGAACACTGAAGCTTTCTTT. The variable domain in full, with the rest retrieved from reference TRBV19 and TRBJ1-1, is DGGITQSPKYLFRKEGQNVTLSCEQNLNHDAMYWYRQDPGQGLRLIYYSQIVNDFQKGDIAEGYSVSREKKESFPLTVTSAQKNPTAFYLCASSIGPQGMNTEAFFGQGTRLTVV.

This chain links TRBV11-3 with TRBJ2-3, with a tentative D call TRBD2 (7 bases). The V gene's germline CDR1 is SGHNT and CDR2 YENEEA. The CDR3 loop spans 15 amino acids. V lost 1 base to trimming and J lost 4 bases, with 12 bases between them. Here the CDR3 reads CASSLGAGGPDTQYF. The CDR3 nucleotides are TGTGCCAGCAGCTTAGGCGCCGGGGGGCCAGATACGCAGTATTTT.

Concerning this clone itself: The sample holds other DNA sequences that translate to the same CDR3. V and J are TRBV11-2 and TRBJ1-1, with a weak D call TRBD1 (5 bases). The CDR3 runs 14 residues. The germline gives CDR1 SGHAT, CDR2 FQNNGV. The V end was cut by 1 base, the J end by 1 base, with 7 bases between. The CDR3 reads CASSLVGGNTEAFF. The CDR3 bases are TGTGCCAGCAGCTTAGTGGGGGGGAACACTGAAGCTTTCTTT.

The chain uses TRBV5-6 and TRBJ1-4, with 12 bases matching TRBD1. Germline assignment: CDR1 SGHDT and CDR2 YYEEEE. V trimming: 0 bases; J trimming: 4 bases; junction bases outside the gene matches: 4. The CDR3 runs to 17 residues. CDR3 sequence: CASSLAGTGGGNEKLFF. In DNA, the CDR3 is TGTGCCAGCAGCTTGGCCGGGACAGGGGGCGGTAATGAAAAACTGTTTTTT.

This clone was counted between two and nine times. This sequence joins TRBV6-4 and TRBJ2-1; 9 nucleotides align to TRBD1. This CDR3 is 17 amino acids long. Germline V gives CDR1 MRHNA, CDR2 SNTAGT. J lost 5 bases, V lost 0 bases, and 8 bases had no gene match. The CDR3 DNA reads TGTGCCAGCAGTGACTCGGGTACGGGACAGGGTAACAATGAGCAGTTCTTC. Its protein product is CASSDSGTGQGNNEQFF.

The chain recombines TRBV5-1 with TRBJ1-1; TRBD1 matches at 7 bases. This CDR3 region has 14 residues. Germline V lookup: CDR1 SGHRS, CDR2 YFSETQ. With 2 bases clipped from V and 6 bases from J, the junction kept 7 bases outside the gene matches. The CDR3 coding sequence is TGCGCCAGCAGCTTCTGGACAGGCTCCTCTGAAGCTTTCTTT. It translates to CASSFWTGSSEAFF.

The gene calls are TRBV18 and TRBJ1-6; 7 bases align to TRBD1. Germline V lookup: CDR1 KGHSH, CDR2 LQKENI. The V segment lost 4 bases and the J segment 7 bases; nucleotides outside the gene matches: 7. This CDR3 is built from 15 residues. The CDR3 DNA sequence: TGTGCCAGCTCACGAGAGTCGGGACAGAATTCACCCCTCCACTTT. Translation: CASSRESGQNSPLHF.

This chain joins TRBV11-1 and TRBJ1-6, with D tentatively TRBD1 (6 bases). The germline V gene has CDR1 SGHAT and CDR2 FQDESV (reference sequence). The CDR3 length is 14 residues. Deletions cut 3 bases from V and 9 bases from J, with 12 bases between. The CDR3 here is CASSFQGTSSPLHF. The CDR3 DNA follows: TGTGCCAGCAGCTTTCAGGGGACGAGTTCACCCCTCCACTTT.